The T cell receptor (beta chain) described here comes from a study of early T cells in non-severe SARS-CoV-2 infection. In TCRdb, the 5' RACE reads were re-called with MiXCR into one record per CDR3 protein. The table records around 80,000 distinct CDR3 sequences, approximately 12% of them present only once. With 4 bases clipped from V and 1 base from J, the junction kept 5 bases outside the gene matches. The CDR3 has 16 amino acids. Germline V CDR1 and CDR2: MDHEN, SYDVKM. This clonotype appeared a few times. The sequenced material came from whole blood. The receptor was derived from an adult who was a healthcare worker with PCR-confirmed SARS-CoV-2 infection or an uninfected control (not recorded which). The chain joins TRBV28 to TRBJ2-5; 11 positions agree with TRBD1. The DNA for the CDR3 is TGTGCCAGCAGTTACCGGACAGGGGGCGGCCAAGAGACCCAGTACTTC. Translated: CASSYRTGGGQETQYF.